Shown below are 8 T cell receptor beta chains from a single sample sequenced in a study of T-cell reconstitution after alpha-beta-depleted transplantation in children. Unique molecular identifiers tagged the TCRbeta library. TCRdb fed the PCR reads into MiXCR, producing one record per CDR3 protein. The table records hundreds of thousands of distinct CDR3 sequences, roughly 15% of them present only once. The sample consisted of PBMCs from the stem cell graft donor, taken from the stem cell graft. The receptors shown here come from a human donor who donated a stem cell graft to a child with acute myeloid leukemia.

The rearrangement uses TRBV6-1 and TRBJ2-2; D possibly corresponds to TRBD1 (6 bases). The CDR3 is made up of 15 amino acids. Germline CDR1 and CDR2: MNHNS and SASEGT. Trimming stripped 6 bases from V and 3 bases from J, with 14 bases between. The CDR3 region is CASSNRVSHTGELFF. In nucleotides, the CDR3 is TGTGCCAGCAGCAACAGGGTTTCCCACACCGGGGAGCTGTTTTTT.

A few counts support this clonotype. The genes are TRBV2 and TRBJ1-2; no definite D call. In germline, CDR1 is SNHLY, CDR2 FYNNEI. Trimming removed 2 bases at V and 4 bases at J, with 14 bases between. The CDR3 extends over 15 amino acids. The CDR3 sequence: CASSESWEVVYGYTF. As DNA, the CDR3 is TGTGCCAGCAGTGAATCTTGGGAGGTAGTCTATGGCTACACCTTC.

This clonotype occurred many times. V usage is TRBV27 and J usage is TRBJ1-4; D gene uncertain. The germline V gene encodes CDR1 MNHEY and CDR2 SMNVEV (reference sequence). CDR3 size: 13 residues. The germline V and J ends were trimmed by 5 bases and 4 bases, with 8 bases remaining between them. DNA of the CDR3: TGTGCCAGCAGTGTAAACAGTAATGAAAAACTGTTTTTT. Amino acids: CASSVNSNEKLFF.

This clonotype was detected ten times or more. V is TRBV15 and J is TRBJ2-7; no clear D gene. The CDR3 loop spans 14 amino acids. The germline V gene encodes CDR1 LNHNV and CDR2 YYDKDF (reference sequence). V gave up 0 bases and J gave up 1 base, with 7 bases separating them. The CDR3 DNA is TGTGCCACCAGCAGAGATCCGGGTTCCTACGAGCAGTACTTC. It translates to CATSRDPGSYEQYF.

This clonotype showed up many times. This rearrangement joins TRBV7-2 to TRBJ2-5; D remains unclear. The CDR3 has 14 amino acids. CDR1 and CDR2 from the germline V gene are SGHTA and FQGNSA. Trimming took off 7 bases at V and 2 bases at J, with 14 bases between the two ends. CDR3 region: CASTLSWGQETQYF. For the CDR3, the DNA is TGTGCCAGCACCCTGAGTTGGGGTCAAGAGACCCAGTACTTC.

CDR3 in DNA: TGTGCCAGCAGCTTGGGGAACACCGCCGGAGGGGAGACCCAGTACTTC. Protein sequence: CASSLGNTAGGETQYF. This sequence joins TRBV5-6 and TRBJ2-5; possible D gene TRBD2, 6 bases. CDR1 is SGHDT and CDR2 is YYEEEE in the germline V gene. This CDR3 is built from 16 residues. Trimming shortened V by 0 bases and J by 5 bases, and 17 bases separated the two germline ends.

The chain is built from TRBV10-3 and TRBJ2-5; D possibly corresponds to TRBD1 (6 bases). The CDR3 has 14 residues. The germline gives CDR1 ENHRY, CDR2 SYGVKD. V shed 3 bases and J shed 5 bases, with 13 bases lying between them. This chain's CDR3 is CAISDGQGSETQYF. DNA for the CDR3: TGTGCCATCAGTGACGGGCAGGGGTCCGAGACCCAGTACTTC.

In this sample, this clonotype turned up many times. This chain's CDR3 is CASSSEMNTEAFF. The CDR3 DNA reads TGTGCCAGCAGCTCAGAGATGAACACTGAAGCTTTCTTT. V is TRBV7-6 and J is TRBJ1-1; D not resolved. V shed 4 bases and J shed 0 bases, with 6 bases lying between them. The CDR3 spans 13 residues. Germline V gene lookup returns CDR1 SGHVS and CDR2 FNYEAQ.